This TCR beta chain was sequenced in a study of cytomegalovirus exposure and HLA in healthy donors. Overall study context: Unique TCRs numbering around 85 million, obtained from HLA-typed donors, made up an early data release. Points from the study as a whole: According to an earlier analysis, most TCR beta V segments yielded productive rearrangements about 90% or about 30% of the time. The majority of CMV-associated TCR beta chains were reported as apparently HLA-restricted in a later analysis.

Each of the donors was a healthy bone marrow donor. Both 60 Vbeta primers and 13 Jbeta primers went into the PCR. Here immunoSEQ multiplex PCR was the method, and the copy in TCRdb shows in-frame clones only, minus some. The profile covers 130,000 to 150,000 clones, with around 80% appearing a single time and roughly 2.2% taken by the ten largest. Germline V lookup: CDR1 SGHRS, CDR2 YFSETQ. After removal of 4 bases from V and 4 bases from J, the junction contained 3 bases not matched to a gene. CDR3 length equals 14 residues. In its sample, this clone was seen a few times. The antigen is not known. V is TRBV5-1 and J is TRBJ2-1, with 9 bases aligning to TRBD1. This TCR came from a man aged 25 to 40 in good health and CMV-seronegative. The sequenced sample consisted of PBMCs. The CDR3 sequence is CASSPGQGYNEQFF. CDR3 nucleotide sequence: TGCGCCAGCAGCCCTGGACAGGGGTACAATGAGCAGTTCTTC.